This T cell receptor beta chain was obtained from a study of brain T cells in children with intractable seizures. Time point indicated: blood from clinic visit 5 months post-surgery; TSC patient then seizure free. Only cases whose brain tissue showed the highest T cell transcript signatures were sequenced. Patients received at least one anti-epileptic drug before surgery. V lost 5 bases, J lost 4 bases, and 9 bases lay in between. Per the germline V gene, CDR1 is SGDLS and CDR2 is YYNGEE. The CDR3 has 12 residues. The table came from immunoSEQ multiplex PCR; TCRdb's copy has only in-frame clones and leaves some out. The table shows 300,000 to 400,000 clones, with 85% to 95% occurring only once. This clone is a singleton in its sample.

V usage is TRBV9 and J usage is TRBJ1-2; D may be TRBD1 (6 bases). The sequence was collected from a boy younger than two with tuberous sclerosis and intractable seizures. The sample in question was peripheral blood, obtained about 5 months after surgery. The CDR3 here is CASSGGPYGYTF. DNA for the CDR3: TGTGCCAGCAGTGGGGGCCCCTATGGCTACACCTTC. The variable domain in full, with the rest retrieved from reference TRBV9 and TRBJ1-2, is DSGVTQTPKHLITATGQRVTLRCSPRSGDLSVYWYQQSLDQGLQFLIQYYNGEERAKGNILERFSAQQFPDLHSELNLSSLELGDSALYFCASSGGPYGYTFGSGTRLTVV.